The text below deals with one TCR beta chain. Its antigen remains unidentified. Every TCR beta cDNA library bore unique molecular identifiers. A population of roughly 0.9 to 11 million T cells gave rise to around 480,000 cDNA molecules. Via MiXCR, TCRdb re-called the PCR reads, giving one row per CDR3 protein. The data show more than 500,000 distinct CDR3 sequences, approximately 31% seen once. The entry originates in a study of post-analysis software for immune sequencing data. The wider study: Recorded disease courses covered relapsing-remitting, secondary progressive and progressive-relapsing multiple sclerosis. Some patients had no subtype annotation.

Study-wide results and caveats: Normalized Chao1 diversity was significantly reduced in patients versus controls. TRBV5-6, TRBV5-1 and TRBV20-1 were among four or five TRBV segments more frequent in patients than controls. Batch-matched samples strongly co-clustered by F measure.

The CDR3 has 15 amino acids. Trimming removed 2 bases at V and 8 bases at J, with 15 bases between. The receptor was isolated from a girl aged 2 to 17 with multiple sclerosis. V usage is TRBV12-3 or TRBV12-4 and J usage is TRBJ1-4; D is unclear. Source material: blood. The CDR3 DNA follows: TGTGCCAGCAGTTTAATCGGAGGGAGAGGGGAAAAACTGTTTTTT. It encodes CASSLIGGRGEKLFF.